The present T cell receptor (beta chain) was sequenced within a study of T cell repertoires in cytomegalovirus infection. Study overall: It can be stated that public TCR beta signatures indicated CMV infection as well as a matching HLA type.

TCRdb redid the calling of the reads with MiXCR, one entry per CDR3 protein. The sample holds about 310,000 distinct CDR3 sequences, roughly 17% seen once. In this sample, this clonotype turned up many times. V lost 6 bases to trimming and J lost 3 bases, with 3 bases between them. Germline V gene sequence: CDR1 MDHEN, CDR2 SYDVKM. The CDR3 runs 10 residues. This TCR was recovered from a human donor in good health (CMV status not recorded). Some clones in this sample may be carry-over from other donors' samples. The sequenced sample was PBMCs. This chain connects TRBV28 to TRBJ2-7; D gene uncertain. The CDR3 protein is CASRGYEQYF. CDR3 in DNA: TGTGCCAGCAGGGGCTACGAGCAGTACTTC. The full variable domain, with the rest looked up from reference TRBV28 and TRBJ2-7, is DVKVTQSSRYLVKRTGEKVFLECVQDMDHENMFWYRQDPGLGLRLIYFSYDVKMKEKGDIPEGYSVSREKKERFSLILESASTNQTSMYLCASRGYEQYFGPGTRLTVT.